This T cell receptor beta chain was captured in a study of early T cells in non-severe SARS-CoV-2 infection. Unmatched junction bases numbered 7, after V lost 4 bases and J lost 4 bases. Germline V gene data show CDR1 as MGHRA and CDR2 as YSYEKL. The CDR3 loop spans 15 amino acids. TCRdb re-called the 5' RACE reads through MiXCR, storing one row per CDR3 protein. The table has 75,000 to 100,000 distinct CDR3 sequences, under 15% seen once. The genes are TRBV4-1 and TRBJ2-4; 7 bases agree with TRBD1. Sequenced sample: whole blood. The TCR originated in an adult who was a healthcare worker with PCR-confirmed SARS-CoV-2 infection or an uninfected control (not recorded which). The CDR3 DNA sequence: TGCGCCAGCAGCCCCGGGGACAGCTTAAAAAACATTCAGTACTTC. Translation: CASSPGDSLKNIQYF.